This T cell receptor beta chain emerged from a study of blood T cells in healthy people across ages. Germline V CDR1 and CDR2: SGHRS, YFSETQ. The CDR3 sequence is 16 residues long. J lost 2 bases, V lost 4 bases, and 8 bases had no gene match. Notes on this clonotype: Its antigen is currently unknown.

The second PCR ran roughly 6 to 11 cycles with a sample-barcoded 5' primer and J-beta primers. Researchers report that each sample yielded at least 2.5 million CDR3-containing paired-end reads. MiXCR, run by TCRdb on the 5' RACE reads, gives a single entry per CDR3 protein. The table includes about 680,000 distinct CDR3 sequences, around 48% detected once. Study observations and caveats: As age increased, TCR beta diversity per million T cells fell in a roughly linear fashion.

The chain has TRBV5-1 and TRBJ2-5, with 10 bases fitting TRBD1. The source material was blood. The clonotype was recovered from a woman aged 55-69 years in good health. CDR3 residues: CASSPWTGGTQETQYF. For the CDR3, the DNA is TGCGCCAGCAGCCCCTGGACAGGGGGGACGCAAGAGACCCAGTACTTC. The full variable domain, in which reference TRBV5-1 and TRBJ2-5 provide the parts outside the CDR3, is KAGVTQTPRYLIKTRGQQVTLSCSPISGHRSVSWYQQTPGQGLQFLFEYFSETQRNKGNFPGRFSGRQFSNSRSEMNVSTLELGDSALYLCASSPWTGGTQETQYFGPGTRLLVL.